This paragraph covers one TCR beta chain sequence. Under the authors' procedure: Reference gene primer amplification yielded estimated nucleated cell counts. Profiling relied on immunoSEQ multiplex PCR, and the TCRdb table lists in-frame clones only, not all of them. D and trimming were read from the DNA, whereas the V and J calls and clone size are those reported in that table. The data hold 90,000 or so clones, with about 90% observed a single time. These data belong to a study of blood T cell repertoires in COVID-19. Background on the study: From the United States, Italy and Spain came samples of acute and convalescent COVID-19. PBMCs, B-cell-depleted T cells, or T cells were the source of the cDNA or gDNA that made up the material.

CDR3 length: 15 residues. Germline CDR1 and CDR2: SGHRS and YFSETQ. The J segment lost 4 bases and the V segment lost 0 bases, leaving 7 bases of the junction unmatched. This chain links TRBV5-1 with TRBJ2-7; 7 bases match TRBD2. Sequencing was carried out using peripheral blood. The sequence came from a human donor with active COVID-19. The donor label of this sample is uncertain. CDR3 protein: CASSLAGGILYEQYF. The CDR3 DNA reads TGCGCCAGCAGCTTGGCCGGGGGGATCTTGTACGAGCAGTACTTC. The full variable domain, its missing parts supplied by reference TRBV5-1 and TRBJ2-7, is KAGVTQTPRYLIKTRGQQVTLSCSPISGHRSVSWYQQTPGQGLQFLFEYFSETQRNKGNFPGRFSGRQFSNSRSEMNVSTLELGDSALYLCASSLAGGILYEQYFGPGTRLTVT.